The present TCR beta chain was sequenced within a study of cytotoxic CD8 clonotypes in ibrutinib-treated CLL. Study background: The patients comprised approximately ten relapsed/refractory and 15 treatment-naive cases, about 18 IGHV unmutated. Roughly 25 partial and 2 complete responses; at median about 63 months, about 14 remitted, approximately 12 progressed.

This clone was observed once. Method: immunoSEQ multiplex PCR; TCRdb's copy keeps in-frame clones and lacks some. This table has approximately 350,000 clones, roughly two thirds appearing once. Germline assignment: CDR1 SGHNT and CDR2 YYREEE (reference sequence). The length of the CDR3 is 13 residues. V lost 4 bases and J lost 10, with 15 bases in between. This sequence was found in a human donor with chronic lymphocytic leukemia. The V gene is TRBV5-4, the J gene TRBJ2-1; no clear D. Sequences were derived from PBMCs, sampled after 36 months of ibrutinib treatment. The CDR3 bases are TGTGCCAGCAGCACCCACAGTACCCCGGAGCAGTTCTTC. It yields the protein CASSTHSTPEQFF.